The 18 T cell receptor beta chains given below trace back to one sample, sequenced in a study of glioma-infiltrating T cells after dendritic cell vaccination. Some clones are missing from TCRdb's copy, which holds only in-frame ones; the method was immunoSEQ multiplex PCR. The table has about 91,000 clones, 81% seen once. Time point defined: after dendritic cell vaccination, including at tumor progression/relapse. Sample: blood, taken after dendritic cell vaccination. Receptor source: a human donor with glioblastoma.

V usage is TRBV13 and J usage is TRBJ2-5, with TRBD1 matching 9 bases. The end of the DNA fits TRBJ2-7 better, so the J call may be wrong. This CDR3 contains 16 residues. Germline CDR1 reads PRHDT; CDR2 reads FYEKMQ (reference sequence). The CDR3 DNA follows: TGTGCCAGCAGCTGGGGGACAGGGACAAAACGCTACGAGCAGTACTTC. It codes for CASSWGTGTKRYEQYF.

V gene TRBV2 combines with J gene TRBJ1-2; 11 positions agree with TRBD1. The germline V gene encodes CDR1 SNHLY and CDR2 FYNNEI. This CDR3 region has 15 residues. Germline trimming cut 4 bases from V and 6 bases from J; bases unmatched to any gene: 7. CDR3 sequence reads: CASSAVGQGGDGYTF. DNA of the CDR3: TGTGCCAGCAGTGCAGTGGGACAGGGGGGTGATGGCTACACCTTC.

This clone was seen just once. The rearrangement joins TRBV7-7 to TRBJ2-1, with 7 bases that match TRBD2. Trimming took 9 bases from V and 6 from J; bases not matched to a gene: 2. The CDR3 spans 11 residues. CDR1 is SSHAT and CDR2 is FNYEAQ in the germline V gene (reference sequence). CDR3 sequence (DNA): TGTGCCAGTGGGGGGGGCAATGAGCAGTTCTTC. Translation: CASGGGNEQFF.

CDR3 protein: CASSWLAGRSNEQFF. The DNA for the CDR3 is TGTGCCAGCAGCTGGTTAGCGGGTAGGTCCAATGAGCAGTTCTTC. This chain uses TRBV7-2 with TRBJ2-1; 7 nucleotides line up with TRBD2. The junction had 9 bases not matched to a gene; V was cut back by 4 bases and J by 6 bases. Germline V gene lookup returns CDR1 SGHTA and CDR2 FQGNSA. The CDR3 has 15 residues.

This chain's CDR3 is CASSLGGQHNSPLHF. The CDR3, as DNA: TGTGCCAGCAGCTTGGGGGGACAGCATAATTCACCCCTCCACTTT. V is TRBV5-4 and J is TRBJ1-6; TRBD1 agrees at 7 bases. The CDR3 has 15 residues. Germline V gene data show CDR1 as SGHNT and CDR2 as YYREEE (reference sequence). V lost 0 bases, J lost 5 bases, and 2 bases stayed unmatched. The whole variable domain, remainder taken from reference TRBV5-4 and TRBJ1-6, is ETGVTQSPTHLIKTRGQQVTLRCSSQSGHNTVSWYQQALGQGPQFIFQYYREEENGRGNFPPRFSGLQFPNYSSELNVNALELDDSALYLCASSLGGQHNSPLHFGNGTRLTVT.

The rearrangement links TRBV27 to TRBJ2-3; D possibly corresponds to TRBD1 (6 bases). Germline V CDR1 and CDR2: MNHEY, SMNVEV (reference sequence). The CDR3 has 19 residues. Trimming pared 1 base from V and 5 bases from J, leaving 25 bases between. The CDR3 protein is CASSLWGFVGHLMGDTQYF. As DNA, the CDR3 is TGTGCCAGCAGTTTATGGGGGTTTGTGGGACACCTAATGGGAGATACGCAGTATTTT.

The CDR3 DNA follows: TGCGCCAGCAGCTTGTATCTGGGACAGGGCCCCTCTAGGTATGGCTACACCTTC. Protein product: CASSLYLGQGPSRYGYTF. The chain couples TRBV5-1 to TRBJ1-2, with 9 bases lining up with TRBD1. V lost 1 base and J lost 5; bases outside the gene matches: 15. Germline CDR1 is SGHRS and CDR2 is YFSETQ. This CDR3 spans 18 amino acids.

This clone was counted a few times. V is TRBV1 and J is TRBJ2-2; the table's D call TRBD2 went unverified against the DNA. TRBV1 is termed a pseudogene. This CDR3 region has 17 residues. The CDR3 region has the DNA TGCACCAGCAGCCAAGAGGGCCGGGAGGGCAACACCGGGGAGCTGTTTTTT. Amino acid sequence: CTSSQEGREGNTGELFF.

The CDR3 here is CASSERETQYF. Written as DNA, the CDR3 is TGTGCCAGCAGCGAGAGGGAGACCCAGTACTTC. This sequence joins TRBV2 and TRBJ2-5; D uncertain. CDR3 length: 11 residues. CDR1 is SNHLY, CDR2 FYNNEI, per germline. V dropped 6 bases and J dropped 5 bases, with 7 bases sitting between them.

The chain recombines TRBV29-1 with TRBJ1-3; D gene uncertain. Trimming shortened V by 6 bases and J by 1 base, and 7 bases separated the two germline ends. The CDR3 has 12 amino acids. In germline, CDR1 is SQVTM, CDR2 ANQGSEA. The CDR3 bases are TGCAGCGTCACAGAATCTGGAAACACCATATATTTT. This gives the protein CSVTESGNTIYF.

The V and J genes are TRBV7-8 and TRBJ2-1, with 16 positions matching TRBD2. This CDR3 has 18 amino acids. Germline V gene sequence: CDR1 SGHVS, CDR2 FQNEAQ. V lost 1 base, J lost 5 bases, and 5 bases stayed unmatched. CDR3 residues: CASSLDQGLAGGNNEQFF. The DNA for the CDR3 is TGTGCCAGCAGCTTAGATCAGGGACTAGCGGGGGGGAACAATGAGCAGTTCTTC.

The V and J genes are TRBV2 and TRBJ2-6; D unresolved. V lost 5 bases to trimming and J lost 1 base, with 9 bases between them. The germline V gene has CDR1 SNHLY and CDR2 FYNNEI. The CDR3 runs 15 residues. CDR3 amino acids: CASSPFSSGANVLTF. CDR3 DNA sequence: TGTGCCAGCAGTCCCTTCTCGTCTGGGGCCAACGTCCTGACTTTC. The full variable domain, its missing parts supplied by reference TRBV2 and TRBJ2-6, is EPEVTQTPSHQVTQMGQEVILRCVPISNHLYFYWYRQILGQKVEFLVSFYNNEISEKSEIFDDQFSVERPDGSNFTLKIRSTKLEDSAMYFCASSPFSSGANVLTFGAGSRLTVL.

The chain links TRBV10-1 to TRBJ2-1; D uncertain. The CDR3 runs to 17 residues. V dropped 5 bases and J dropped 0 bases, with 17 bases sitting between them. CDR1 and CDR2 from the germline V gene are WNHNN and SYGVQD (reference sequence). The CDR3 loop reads CASSLVKMESSYNEQFF. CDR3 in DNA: TGCGCCAGCAGTCTAGTCAAGATGGAAAGCTCCTACAATGAGCAGTTCTTC.

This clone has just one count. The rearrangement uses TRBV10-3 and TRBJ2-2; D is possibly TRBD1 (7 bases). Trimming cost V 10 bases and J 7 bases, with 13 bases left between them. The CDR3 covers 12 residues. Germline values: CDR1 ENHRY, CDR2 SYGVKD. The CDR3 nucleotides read TGTGCCACGACAGGGCGGGGCGGGGAGCTGTTTTTT. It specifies CATTGRGGELFF.

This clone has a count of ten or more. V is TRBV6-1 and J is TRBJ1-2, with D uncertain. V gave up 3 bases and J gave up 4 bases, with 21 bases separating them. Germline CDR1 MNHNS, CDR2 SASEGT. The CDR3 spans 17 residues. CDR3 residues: CASSESGIGESSYGYTF. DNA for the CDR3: TGTGCCAGCAGTGAGTCTGGAATCGGGGAATCCTCCTATGGCTACACCTTC.

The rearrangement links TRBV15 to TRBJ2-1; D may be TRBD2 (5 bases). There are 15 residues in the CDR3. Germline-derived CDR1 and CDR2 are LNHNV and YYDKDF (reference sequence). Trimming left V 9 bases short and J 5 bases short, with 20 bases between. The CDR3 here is CATSRAGGLNNEQFF. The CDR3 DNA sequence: TGTGCCACGAGCCGGGCGGGTGGGTTAAACAATGAGCAGTTCTTC.

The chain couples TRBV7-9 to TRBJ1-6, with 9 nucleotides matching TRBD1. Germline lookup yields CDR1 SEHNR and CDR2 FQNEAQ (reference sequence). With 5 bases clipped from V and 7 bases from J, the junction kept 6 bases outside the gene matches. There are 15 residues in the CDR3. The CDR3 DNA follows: TGTGCCAGCAGCGAACAGGGGGCGAGGAATTCACCCCTCCACTTT. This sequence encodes CASSEQGARNSPLHF.

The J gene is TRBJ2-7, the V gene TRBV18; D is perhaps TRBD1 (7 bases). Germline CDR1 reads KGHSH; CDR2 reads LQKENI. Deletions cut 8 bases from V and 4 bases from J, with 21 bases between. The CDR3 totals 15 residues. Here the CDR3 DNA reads TGTGCCAGCAGCACGGGGGCAGGGGGTGAATACGAGCAGTACGTC. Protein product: CASSTGAGGEYEQYV.